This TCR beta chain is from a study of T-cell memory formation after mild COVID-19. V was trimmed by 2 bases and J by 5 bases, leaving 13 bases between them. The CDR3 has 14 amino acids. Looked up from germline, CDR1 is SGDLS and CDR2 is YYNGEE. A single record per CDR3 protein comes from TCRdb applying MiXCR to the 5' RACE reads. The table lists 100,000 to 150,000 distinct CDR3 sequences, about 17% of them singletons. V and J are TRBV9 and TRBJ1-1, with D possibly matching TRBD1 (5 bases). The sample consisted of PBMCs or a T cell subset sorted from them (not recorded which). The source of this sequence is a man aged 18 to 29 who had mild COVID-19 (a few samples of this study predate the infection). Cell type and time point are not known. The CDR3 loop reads CASSVFSDSTEAFF. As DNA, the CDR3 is TGTGCCAGCAGCGTGTTCTCAGACAGTACTGAAGCTTTCTTT.